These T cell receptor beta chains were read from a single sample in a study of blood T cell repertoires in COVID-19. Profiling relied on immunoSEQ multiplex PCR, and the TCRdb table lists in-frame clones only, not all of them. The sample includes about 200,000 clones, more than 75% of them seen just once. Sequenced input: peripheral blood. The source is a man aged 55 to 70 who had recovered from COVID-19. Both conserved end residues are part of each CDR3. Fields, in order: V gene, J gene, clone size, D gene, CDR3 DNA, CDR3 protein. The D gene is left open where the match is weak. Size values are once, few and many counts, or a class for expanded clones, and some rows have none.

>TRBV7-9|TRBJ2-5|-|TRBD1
TGTGCCAGCAGCTTCCAAGGGACAGGGGCAGTAGGAGAGACCCAGTACTTC
CASSFQGTGAVGETQYF
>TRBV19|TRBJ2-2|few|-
TGTGCCAGTAACCAACACCTGAACACCGGGGAGCTGTTTTTT
CASNQHLNTGELFF
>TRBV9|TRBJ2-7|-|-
TGTGCCAGCAGCGTAGGGGGCAGGACCTCCTACGAGCAGTACTTC
CASSVGGRTSYEQYF
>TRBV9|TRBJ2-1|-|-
TGTGCCAGCAGCATCGACGACTATACAGACAATGAGCAGTTCTTC
CASSIDDYTDNEQFF
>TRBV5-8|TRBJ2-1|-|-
TGTGCCAGCAGCTTGGACAGGACGAAGAATTACAATGAGCAGTTCTTC
CASSLDRTKNYNEQFF
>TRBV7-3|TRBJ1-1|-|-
TGTGCCAGCAGCCCCACCAGGGAAGGGGTGACTGAAGCTTTCTTT
CASSPTREGVTEAFF
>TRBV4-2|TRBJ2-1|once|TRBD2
TGTGCCAGCAGCCAAGTTGCGGGAGCTCCCAATGAGCAGTTCTTC
CASSQVAGAPNEQFF
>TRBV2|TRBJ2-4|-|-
TGTGCCAGCACCGGGATGGACAAAAACATTCAGTACTTC
CASTGMDKNIQYF
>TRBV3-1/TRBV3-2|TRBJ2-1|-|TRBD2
TGTGCCAGCAGCCAAGATCCTCTAGCGGGGGGACGCCTCAATGAGCAGTTCTTC
CASSQDPLAGGRLNEQFF
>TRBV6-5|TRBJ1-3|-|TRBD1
TGTGCCAGCAGTTCCGACAGGGAAAGAAACACCATATATTTT
CASSSDRERNTIYF
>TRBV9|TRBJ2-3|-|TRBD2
TGTGCCAGCAGCGTCGGGACTAGCGGGACCACAGATACGCAGTATTTT
CASSVGTSGTTDTQYF
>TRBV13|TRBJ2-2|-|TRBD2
TGTGCCAGCAGCTTCGGACTAGCGGGAAACACCGGGGAGCTGTTTTTT
CASSFGLAGNTGELFF
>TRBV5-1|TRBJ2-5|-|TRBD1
TGCGCCAGCAGCCCGGGACAGGGAGGGGGGACCCAGTACTTC
CASSPGQGGGTQYF
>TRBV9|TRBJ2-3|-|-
TGTGCCAGCAGCGCGAGTACTAGCACAGATACGCAGTATTTT
CASSASTSTDTQYF
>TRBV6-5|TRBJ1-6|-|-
TGTGCCAGCAGTTACTCGAGAGATTCACCCCTCCACTTT
CASSYSRDSPLHF
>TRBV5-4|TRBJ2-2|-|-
TGTGCCAGCAGATGGGGGCTAGAGGAGTGGGCCGGGGAGCTGTTTTTT
CASRWGLEEWAGELFF
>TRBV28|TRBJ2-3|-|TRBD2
TGTGCCAGCAGTCAGAGGACTAGCGGGAGAAGAGGTTTT
CASSQRTSGRRGF
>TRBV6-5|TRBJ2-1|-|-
TGTGCCAGCCGCCTGGTAGATGAGCAGTTCTTC
CASRLVDEQFF
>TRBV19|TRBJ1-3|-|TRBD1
TGTGCCAGTAGTAAAAAGGGACAGGGATGGGGAGGAAACACCATATATTTT
CASSKKGQGWGGNTIYF
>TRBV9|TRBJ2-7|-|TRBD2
TGTGCCAGCAGCGCTGGACTAGCGGGCTACGAGCAGTACTTC
CASSAGLAGYEQYF